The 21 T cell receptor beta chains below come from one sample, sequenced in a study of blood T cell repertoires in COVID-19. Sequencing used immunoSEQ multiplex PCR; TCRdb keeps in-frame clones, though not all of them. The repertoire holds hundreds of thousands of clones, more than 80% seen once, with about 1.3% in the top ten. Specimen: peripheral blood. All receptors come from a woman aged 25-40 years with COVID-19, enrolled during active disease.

CDR3 amino acids: CASSSPRLANTDTQYF. The CDR3 nucleotides are TGTGCCAGCAGCTCTCCCAGACTAGCCAATACAGATACGCAGTATTTT. V gene TRBV7-9 combines with J gene TRBJ2-3, with TRBD2 matching over 7 bases. V lost 4 bases to trimming and J lost 3 bases; unmatched junction nucleotides: 10. This CDR3 spans 16 amino acids. The V gene's germline CDR1 is SEHNR and CDR2 FQNEAQ (reference sequence). The entire variable domain, with the rest obtained from reference TRBV7-9 and TRBJ2-3, is as follows: DTGVSQNPRHKITKRGQNVTFRCDPISEHNRLYWYRQTLGQGPEFLTYFQNEAQLEKSRLLSDRFSAERPKGSFSTLEIQRTEQGDSAMYLCASSSPRLANTDTQYFGPGTRLTVL.

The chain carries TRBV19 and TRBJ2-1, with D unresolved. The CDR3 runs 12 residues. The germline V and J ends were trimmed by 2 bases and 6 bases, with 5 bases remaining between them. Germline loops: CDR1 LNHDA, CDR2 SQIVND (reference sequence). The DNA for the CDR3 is TGTGCCAGTAGTATACGGGTCAATGAGCAGTTCTTC. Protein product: CASSIRVNEQFF.

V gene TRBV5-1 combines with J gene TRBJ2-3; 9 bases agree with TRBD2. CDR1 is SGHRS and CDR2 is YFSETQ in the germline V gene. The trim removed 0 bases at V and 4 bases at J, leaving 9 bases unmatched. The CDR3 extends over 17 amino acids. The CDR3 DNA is TGCGCCAGCAGCTTGGCCAAGGGACTAGCCTTGGCAGATACGCAGTATTTT. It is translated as CASSLAKGLALADTQYF. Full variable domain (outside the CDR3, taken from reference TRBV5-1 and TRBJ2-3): KAGVTQTPRYLIKTRGQQVTLSCSPISGHRSVSWYQQTPGQGLQFLFEYFSETQRNKGNFPGRFSGRQFSNSRSEMNVSTLELGDSALYLCASSLAKGLALADTQYFGPGTRLTVL.

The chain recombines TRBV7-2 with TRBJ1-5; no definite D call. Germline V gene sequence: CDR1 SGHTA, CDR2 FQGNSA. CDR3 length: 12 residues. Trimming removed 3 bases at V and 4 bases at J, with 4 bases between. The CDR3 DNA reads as TGTGCCAGCAGCTTCGGGAATCAGCCCCAGCATTTT. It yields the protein CASSFGNQPQHF.

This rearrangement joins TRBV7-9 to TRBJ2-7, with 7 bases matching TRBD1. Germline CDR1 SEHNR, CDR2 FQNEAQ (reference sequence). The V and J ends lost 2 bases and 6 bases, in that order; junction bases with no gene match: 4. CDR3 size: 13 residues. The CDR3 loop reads CASSLSDRPEQYF. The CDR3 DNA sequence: TGTGCCAGCAGCTTATCGGACAGGCCCGAGCAGTACTTC.

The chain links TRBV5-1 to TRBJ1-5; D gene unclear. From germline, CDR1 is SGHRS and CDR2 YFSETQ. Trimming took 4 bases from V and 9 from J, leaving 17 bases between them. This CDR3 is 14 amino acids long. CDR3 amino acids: CASSQASGDGPQHF. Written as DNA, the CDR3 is TGCGCCAGCAGCCAAGCGAGCGGGGATGGGCCCCAGCATTTT. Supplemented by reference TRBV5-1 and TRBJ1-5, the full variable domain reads KAGVTQTPRYLIKTRGQQVTLSCSPISGHRSVSWYQQTPGQGLQFLFEYFSETQRNKGNFPGRFSGRQFSNSRSEMNVSTLELGDSALYLCASSQASGDGPQHFGDGTRLSIL.

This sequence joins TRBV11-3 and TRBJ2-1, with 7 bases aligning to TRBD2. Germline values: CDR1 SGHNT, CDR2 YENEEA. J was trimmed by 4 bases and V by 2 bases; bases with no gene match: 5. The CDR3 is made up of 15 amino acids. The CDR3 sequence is CASSLSGNVYNEQFF. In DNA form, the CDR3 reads TGTGCCAGCAGCTTAAGCGGGAATGTGTACAATGAGCAGTTCTTC.

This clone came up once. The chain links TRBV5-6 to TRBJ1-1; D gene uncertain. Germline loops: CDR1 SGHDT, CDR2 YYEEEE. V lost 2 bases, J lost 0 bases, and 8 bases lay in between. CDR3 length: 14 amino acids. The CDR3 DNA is TGTGCCAGCAGCTTTACGAGGATGAACACTGAAGCTTTCTTT. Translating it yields CASSFTRMNTEAFF.

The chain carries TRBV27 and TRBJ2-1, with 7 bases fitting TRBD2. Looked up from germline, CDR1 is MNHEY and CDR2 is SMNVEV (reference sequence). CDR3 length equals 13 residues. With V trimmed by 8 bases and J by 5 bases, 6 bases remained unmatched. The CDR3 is CASGSSGHNEQFF. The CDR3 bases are TGTGCCAGCGGGTCTAGCGGTCACAATGAGCAGTTCTTC.

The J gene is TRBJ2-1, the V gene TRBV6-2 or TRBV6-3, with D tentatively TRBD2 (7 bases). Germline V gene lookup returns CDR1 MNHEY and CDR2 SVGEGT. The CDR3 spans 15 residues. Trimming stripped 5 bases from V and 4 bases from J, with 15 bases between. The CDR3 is CASSQAGGRYNEQFF. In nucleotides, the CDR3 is TGTGCCAGCAGTCAGGCCGGGGGGCGGTACAATGAGCAGTTCTTC.

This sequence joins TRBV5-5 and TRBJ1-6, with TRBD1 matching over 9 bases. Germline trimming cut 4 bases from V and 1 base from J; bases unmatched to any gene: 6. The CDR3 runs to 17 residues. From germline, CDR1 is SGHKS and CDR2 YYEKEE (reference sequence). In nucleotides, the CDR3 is TGTGCCAGCAGCCCCTCCGGGACAGGGTCCTATAATTCACCCCTCCACTTT. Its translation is CASSPSGTGSYNSPLHF.

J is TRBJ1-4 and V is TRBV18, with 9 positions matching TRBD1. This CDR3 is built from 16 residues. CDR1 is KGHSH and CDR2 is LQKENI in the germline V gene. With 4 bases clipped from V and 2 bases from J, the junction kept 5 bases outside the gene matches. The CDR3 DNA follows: TGTGCCAGCTCACTACAGGGGGCTGGCACTAATGAAAAACTGTTTTTT. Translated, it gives CASSLQGAGTNEKLFF.

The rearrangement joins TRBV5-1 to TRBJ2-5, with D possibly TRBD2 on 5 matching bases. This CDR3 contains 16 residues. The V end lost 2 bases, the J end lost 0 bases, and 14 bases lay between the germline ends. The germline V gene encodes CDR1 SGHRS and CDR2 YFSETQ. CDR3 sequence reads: CASSFEGSLNQETQYF. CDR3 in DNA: TGCGCCAGCAGCTTCGAGGGCTCTCTAAACCAAGAGACCCAGTACTTC.

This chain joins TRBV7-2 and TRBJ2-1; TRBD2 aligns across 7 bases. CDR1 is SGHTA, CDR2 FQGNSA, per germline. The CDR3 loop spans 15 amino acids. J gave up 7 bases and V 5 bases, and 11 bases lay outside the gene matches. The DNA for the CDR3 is TGTGCCAGCAGCCAGAGGACTAGTTTTCGGAATGAGCAGTTCTTC. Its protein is CASSQRTSFRNEQFF.

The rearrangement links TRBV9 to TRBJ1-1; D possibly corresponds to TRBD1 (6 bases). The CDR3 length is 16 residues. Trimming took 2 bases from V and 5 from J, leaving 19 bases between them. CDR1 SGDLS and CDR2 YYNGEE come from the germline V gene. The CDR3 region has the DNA TGTGCCAGCAGCGTGGGCGGGGGCGATTATAGTACTGAAGCTTTCTTT. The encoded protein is CASSVGGGDYSTEAFF.

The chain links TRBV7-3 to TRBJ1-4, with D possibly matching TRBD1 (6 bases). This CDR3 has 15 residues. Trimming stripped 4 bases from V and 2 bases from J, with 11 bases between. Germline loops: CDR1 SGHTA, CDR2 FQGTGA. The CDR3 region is CASSSTGSTNEKLFF. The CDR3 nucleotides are TGTGCCAGCAGCTCGACAGGATCCACTAATGAAAAACTGTTTTTT.

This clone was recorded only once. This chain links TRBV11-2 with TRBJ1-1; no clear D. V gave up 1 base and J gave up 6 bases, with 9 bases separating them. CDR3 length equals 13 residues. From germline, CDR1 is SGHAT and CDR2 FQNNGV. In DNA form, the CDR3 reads TGTGCCAGCAGCTTAGGCGGGCGGCCTGAAGCTTTCTTT. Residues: CASSLGGRPEAFF.

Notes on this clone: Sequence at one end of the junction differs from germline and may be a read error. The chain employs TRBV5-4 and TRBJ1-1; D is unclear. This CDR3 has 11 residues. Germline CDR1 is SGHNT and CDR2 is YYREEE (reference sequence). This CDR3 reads CASSLIHGEVF. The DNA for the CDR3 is TGTGCCAGCAGCTTGATACATGGGGAGGTCTTT.

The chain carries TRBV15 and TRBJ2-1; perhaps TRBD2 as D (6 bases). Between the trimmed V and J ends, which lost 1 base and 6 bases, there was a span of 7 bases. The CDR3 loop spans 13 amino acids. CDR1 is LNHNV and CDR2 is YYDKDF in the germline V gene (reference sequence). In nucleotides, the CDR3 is TGTGCCACCAGCAGAGCGGGAGTCAATGAGCAGTTCTTC. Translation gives CATSRAGVNEQFF. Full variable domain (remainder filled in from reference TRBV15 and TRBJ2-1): DAMVIQNPRYQVTQFGKPVTLSCSQTLNHNVMYWYQQKSSQAPKLLFHYYDKDFNNEADTPDNFQSRRPNTSFCFLDIRSPGLGDTAMYLCATSRAGVNEQFFGPGTRLTVL.

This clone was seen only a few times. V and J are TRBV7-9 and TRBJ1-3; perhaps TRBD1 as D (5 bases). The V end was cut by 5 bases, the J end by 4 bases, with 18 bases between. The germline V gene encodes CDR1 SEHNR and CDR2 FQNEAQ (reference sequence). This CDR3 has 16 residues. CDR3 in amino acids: CASSPVGQGGGNTIYF. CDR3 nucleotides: TGTGCCAGCAGCCCCGTAGGCCAGGGAGGCGGAAACACCATATATTTT.

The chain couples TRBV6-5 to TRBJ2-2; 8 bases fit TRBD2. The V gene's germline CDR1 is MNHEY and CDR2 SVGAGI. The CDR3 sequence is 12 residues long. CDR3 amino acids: CAAGVGTGELFF. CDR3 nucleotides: TGTGCAGCGGGAGTTGGCACCGGGGAGCTGTTTTTT.